This TCR beta chain originates from a study of T cells in Graves' hyperthyroidism and ophthalmopathy (dated by TCRdb to the late 2010s). Some background on the complete study: Peripheral blood samples were taken at the time of initial diagnosis, prior to any treatment. Prospective prediction of ophthalmopathy was tested in an independent validation cohort of some 19 hyperthyroidism patients and 17 patients who later progressed to ophthalmopathy. TCR V-J signatures able to tell the groups apart were searched for in a discovery cohort of some 97 patients, of whom over 40 had Graves' ophthalmopathy and more than 55 had stable Graves' hyperthyroidism. According to the paper, TCR Vbeta CDR3 sequencing was carried out on more than 120 peripheral blood samples, which came from over 40 ophthalmopathy, around 75 hyperthyroidism and roughly 17 progressor patients. The 100 discovery patients were randomly split 7:3 into training and test sets. In six Graves' hyperthyroidism patients, the study also compared T-cell repertoires from thyroid tissue with T-cell repertoires from blood. After blood sampling, hyperthyroidism patients were treated with methimazole at a starting dose of 30 mg daily, and ophthalmopathy patients were treated with high-dose intravenous methylprednisolone. Points the paper makes about the study in general: Ophthalmopathy was separated from stable hyperthyroidism by a 13 V-J signature model, with around 90% sensitivity and 81% to 82% specificity obtained in cross-validation and 80%/75% obtained in testing. Sample size was not statistically predetermined, and investigators were not blinded to group allocation. In validation, progression to ophthalmopathy was predicted by the model with roughly 71% sensitivity and approximately 78% specificity, a median of around 6.5 months before onset. Most expanded thyroid clonotypes (frequency above 0.001) were also found in blood, which suggests that blood repertoires may mirror thyroid immune responses.

The TCR beta CDR3 regions were amplified from RNA transcripts. The TCR CDR3 was subjected to a first round of RT-PCR using the HTBI primer set and the Qiagen OneStep RT-PCR kit. Libraries were constructed in a second round of multiplex PCR, after which size selection and purification were carried out. Paired-end sequencing of the libraries was performed with 100 bp reads on an Illumina HiSeq2000. The paper's data handling went like this. SOAPnuke was used to process the raw data, removing reads that contained adapters or uncalled bases, had a mean Phred below 15, or lacked an exact match to the constant primer or identifier. COPE v1.2.5 was used to merge the high-quality paired reads, and each unique nucleotide sequence was defined as a clonotype. MiTCR v1.1 was used to align clonotypes to the IMGT TRBV, TRBD and TRBJ reference segments. Only V-J combinations with frequency above 0.0001, covering approximately 99% of repertoires, were analysed. The TCS score was defined as the ratio of F50 (clonal expansion) to E x V (chaos), calculated using BLOSUM62-based TCRdist between CDR3 peptides within each V-J. Welch's t-statistics and random forest reduced 450 to 600 V-J features to under 15, which were used in a naive Bayes classifier (R e1071). Using fastp at Q25 and MiXCR, TCRdb reprocessed the public reads and kept productive beta chains. One record per CDR3 amino acid sequence lists the most common genes and DNA. TCRdb, not the original authors, processed these V and J calls. The sample table lists almost 500,000 distinct CDR3 sequences, less than 25% of them with a count of one. Less than 65% of the sample rests with the top ten.

A remark on this clonotype: Its antigen has not been determined. Base quality data are lacking; no much larger clone is found one base away.

Ophthalmopathy patients had moderately to severely active disease, Clinical Activity Score of at least 3, NOSPECS grade of at least 4, and duration under 3 months. Any patient with an uncontrolled infection, another autoimmune disease, pregnancy or lactation was excluded. Diagnoses were based on clinical symptoms, serum thyroxine and TRAb, thyroid ultrasound and orbital computed tomography. PBMCs were separated from about 10 ml of fresh peripheral blood using Ficoll-Paque density gradient centrifugation. Total RNA was extracted with Trizol reagent, and quality was checked on an Agilent 2100 Bioanalyzer. Trimming removed 5 bases from V and 10 bases from J; the gene matches leave 11 bases unexplained. The CDR3 runs 15 amino acids, cysteine and phenylalanine included. The kept DNA is CDR3 alone, 45 bases in frame from the first base.

This sequence uses TRBV12-3 or TRBV12-4 and TRBJ2-1; 10 middle bases align to TRBD2. The source material was blood. This receptor was identified in a woman in her seventies with Graves' ophthalmopathy. The DNA is TGTGCCAGCAGTCCCTCTAGCGGGAGTACAAGGGAGCAGTTCTTC. Translation gives CASSPSSGSTREQFF.